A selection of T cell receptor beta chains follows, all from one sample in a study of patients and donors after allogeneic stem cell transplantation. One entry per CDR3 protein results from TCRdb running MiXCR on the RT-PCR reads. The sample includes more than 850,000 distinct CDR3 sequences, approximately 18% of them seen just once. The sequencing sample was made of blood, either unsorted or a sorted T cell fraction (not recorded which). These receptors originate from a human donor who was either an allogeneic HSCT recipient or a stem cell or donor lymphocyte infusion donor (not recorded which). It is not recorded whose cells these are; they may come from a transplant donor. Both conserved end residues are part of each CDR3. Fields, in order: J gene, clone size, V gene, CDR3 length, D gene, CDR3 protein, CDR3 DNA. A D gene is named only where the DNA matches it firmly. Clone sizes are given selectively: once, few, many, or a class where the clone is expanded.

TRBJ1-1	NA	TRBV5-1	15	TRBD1	CASTLGTGMNTEAFF	TGCGCCAGCACCCTTGGGACAGGCATGAACACTGAAGCTTTCTTT
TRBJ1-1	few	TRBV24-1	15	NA	CATSDLKGGNTEAFF	TGTGCCACCAGTGATTTGAAGGGGGGTAACACTGAAGCTTTCTTT
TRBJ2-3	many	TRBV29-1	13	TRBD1	CSARDRGQDTQYF	TGCAGCGCCCGGGACAGGGGGCAGGATACGCAGTATTTT
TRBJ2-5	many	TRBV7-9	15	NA	CASSLSWDYQETQYF	TGTGCCAGCAGCTTATCCTGGGACTACCAAGAGACCCAGTACTTC
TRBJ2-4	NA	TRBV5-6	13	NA	CASRSGNKNIQYF	TGTGCCAGCAGATCCGGCAACAAAAACATTCAGTACTTC
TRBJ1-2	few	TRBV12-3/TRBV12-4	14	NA	CASSSKQDIYGYTF	TGTGCCAGCAGTTCAAAGCAGGATATATATGGCTACACCTTC
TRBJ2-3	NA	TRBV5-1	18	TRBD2	CASSPQTPGLARPDTQYF	TGCGCCAGCAGCCCCCAAACCCCGGGACTAGCGCGTCCAGATACGCAGTATTTT
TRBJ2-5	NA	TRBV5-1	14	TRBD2	CASGLAGGQETQYF	TGCGCCAGCGGACTAGCGGGGGGCCAAGAGACCCAGTACTTC
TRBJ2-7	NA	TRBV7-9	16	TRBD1	CASSSPTGTGGYEQYF	TGTGCCAGCAGCTCCCCCACCGGGACAGGGGGCTACGAGCAGTACTTC
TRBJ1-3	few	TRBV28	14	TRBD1	CASSTYRQGPTIYF	TGTGCCAGCAGTACCTATCGACAGGGGCCCACCATATATTTT
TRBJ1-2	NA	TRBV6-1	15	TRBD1	CASSPPQGSNYGYTF	TGTGCCAGCAGTCCTCCACAGGGGTCTAACTATGGCTACACCTTC
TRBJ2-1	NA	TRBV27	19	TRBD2	CASSFVPGLAGGPNNEQFF	TGTGCCAGCAGTTTCGTCCCGGGACTAGCGGGAGGACCAAACAATGAGCAGTTCTTC
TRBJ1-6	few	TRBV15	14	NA	CATSREADNSPLHF	TGTGCCACCAGCAGAGAGGCGGATAATTCACCCCTCCACTTT
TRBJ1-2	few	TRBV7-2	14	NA	CASSFGTGPYGYTF	TGTGCCAGCAGCTTCGGGACGGGACCCTATGGCTACACCTTC
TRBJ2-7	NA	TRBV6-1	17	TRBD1	CASSPGQGALNSYEQYF	TGTGCCAGCAGCCCAGGACAGGGGGCCCTAAACTCCTACGAGCAGTACTTC
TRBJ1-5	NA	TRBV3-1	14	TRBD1	CASSTGGYHQPQHF	TGTGCCAGCAGCACAGGGGGATATCATCAGCCCCAGCATTTT
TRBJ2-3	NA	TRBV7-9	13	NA	CASIQLLTDTQYF	TGTGCCAGCATTCAACTTTTGACAGATACGCAGTATTTT
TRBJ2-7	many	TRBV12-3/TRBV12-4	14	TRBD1	CASTERTGDYEQYF	TGTGCCAGTACCGAAAGGACAGGGGACTACGAGCAGTACTTC